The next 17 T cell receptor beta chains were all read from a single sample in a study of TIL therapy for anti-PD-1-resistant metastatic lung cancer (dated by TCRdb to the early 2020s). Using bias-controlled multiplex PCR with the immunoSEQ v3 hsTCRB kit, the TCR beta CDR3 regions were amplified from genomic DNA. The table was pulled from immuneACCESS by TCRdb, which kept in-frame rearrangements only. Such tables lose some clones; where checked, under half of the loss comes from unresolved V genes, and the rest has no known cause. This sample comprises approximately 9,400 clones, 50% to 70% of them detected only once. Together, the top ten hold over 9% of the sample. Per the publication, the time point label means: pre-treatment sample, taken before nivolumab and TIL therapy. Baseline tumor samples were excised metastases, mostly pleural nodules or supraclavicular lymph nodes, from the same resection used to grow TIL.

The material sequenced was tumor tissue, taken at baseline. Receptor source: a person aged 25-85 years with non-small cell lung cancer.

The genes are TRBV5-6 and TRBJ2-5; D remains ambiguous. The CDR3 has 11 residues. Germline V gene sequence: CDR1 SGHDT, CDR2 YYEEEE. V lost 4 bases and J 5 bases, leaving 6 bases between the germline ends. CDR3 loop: CASSVRETQYF. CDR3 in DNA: TGTGCCAGCAGCGTCCGGGAGACCCAGTACTTC.

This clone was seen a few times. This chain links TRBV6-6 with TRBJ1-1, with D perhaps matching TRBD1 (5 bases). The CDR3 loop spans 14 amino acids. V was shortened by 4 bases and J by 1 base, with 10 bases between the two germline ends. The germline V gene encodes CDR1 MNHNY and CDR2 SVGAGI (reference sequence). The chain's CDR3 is CASSWAGGNTEAFF. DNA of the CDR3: TGTGCCAGCAGTTGGGCGGGGGGGAACACTGAAGCTTTCTTT.

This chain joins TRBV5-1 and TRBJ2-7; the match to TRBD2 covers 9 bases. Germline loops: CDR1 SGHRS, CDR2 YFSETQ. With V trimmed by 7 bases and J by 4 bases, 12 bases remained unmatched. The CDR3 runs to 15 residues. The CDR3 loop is CASRPVAGDIYEQYF. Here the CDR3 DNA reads TGCGCCAGCCGTCCCGTAGCGGGAGATATTTACGAGCAGTACTTC.

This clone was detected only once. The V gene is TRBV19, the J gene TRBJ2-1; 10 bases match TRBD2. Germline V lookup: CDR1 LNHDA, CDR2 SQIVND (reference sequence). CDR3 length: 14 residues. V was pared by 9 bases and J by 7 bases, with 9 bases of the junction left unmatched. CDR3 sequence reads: CASETSGVRNEQFF. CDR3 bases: TGTGCCAGCGAAACTAGCGGGGTTAGGAATGAGCAGTTCTTC.

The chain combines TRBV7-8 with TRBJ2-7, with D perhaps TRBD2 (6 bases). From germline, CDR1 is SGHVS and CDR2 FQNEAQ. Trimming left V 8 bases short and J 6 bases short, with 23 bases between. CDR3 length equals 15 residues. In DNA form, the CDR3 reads TGTGCCAGCGGGCGGGTGGGAGGCCAAGAAACCGAGCAGTACTTC. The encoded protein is CASGRVGGQETEQYF.

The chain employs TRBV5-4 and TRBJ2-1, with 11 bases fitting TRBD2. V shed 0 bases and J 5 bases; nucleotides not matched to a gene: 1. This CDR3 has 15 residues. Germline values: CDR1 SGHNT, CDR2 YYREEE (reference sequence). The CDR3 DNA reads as TGTGCCAGCAGCTTGGAACTAGCGGGAGACAATGAGCAGTTCTTC. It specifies CASSLELAGDNEQFF.

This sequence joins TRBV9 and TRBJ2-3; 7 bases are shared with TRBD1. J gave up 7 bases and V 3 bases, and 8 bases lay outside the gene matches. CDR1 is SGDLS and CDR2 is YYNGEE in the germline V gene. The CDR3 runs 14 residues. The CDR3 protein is CASSGGQERYTQYF. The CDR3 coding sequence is TGTGCCAGCAGCGGAGGACAGGAACGCTATACGCAGTATTTT.

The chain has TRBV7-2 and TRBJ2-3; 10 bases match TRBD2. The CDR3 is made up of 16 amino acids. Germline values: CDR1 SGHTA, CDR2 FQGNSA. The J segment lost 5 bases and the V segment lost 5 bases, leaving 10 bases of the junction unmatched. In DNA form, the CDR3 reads TGTGCCAGCAGCCTCTGGAGCGGGGGGGTTCGAGATACGCAGTATTTT. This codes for CASSLWSGGVRDTQYF.

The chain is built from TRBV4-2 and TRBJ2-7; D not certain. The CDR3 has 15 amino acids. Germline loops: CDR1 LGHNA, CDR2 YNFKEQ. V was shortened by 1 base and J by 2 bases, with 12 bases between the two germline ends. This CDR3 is CASSQGIRATYEQYF. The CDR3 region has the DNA TGTGCCAGCAGCCAAGGCATCCGGGCGACCTACGAGCAGTACTTC.

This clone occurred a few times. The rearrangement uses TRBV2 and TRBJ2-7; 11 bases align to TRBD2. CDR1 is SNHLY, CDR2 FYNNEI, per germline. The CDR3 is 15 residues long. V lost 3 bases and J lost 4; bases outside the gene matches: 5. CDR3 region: CASSDRLAGGYEQYF. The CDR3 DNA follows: TGTGCCAGCAGTGATCGTCTAGCGGGAGGTTACGAGCAGTACTTC.

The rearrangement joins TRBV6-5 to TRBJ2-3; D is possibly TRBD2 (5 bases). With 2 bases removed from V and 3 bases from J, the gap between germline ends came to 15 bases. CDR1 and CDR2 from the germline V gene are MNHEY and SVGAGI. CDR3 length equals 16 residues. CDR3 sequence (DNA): TGTGCCAGCAGTTACCCCCGACGGGGTACAACAGATACGCAGTATTTT. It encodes CASSYPRRGTTDTQYF.

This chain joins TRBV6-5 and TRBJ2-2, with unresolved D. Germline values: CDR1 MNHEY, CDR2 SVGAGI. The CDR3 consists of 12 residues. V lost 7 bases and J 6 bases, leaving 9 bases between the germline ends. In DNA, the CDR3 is TGTGCCAGCAAAAGGTCGCCCGGGGAGCTGTTTTTT. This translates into CASKRSPGELFF.

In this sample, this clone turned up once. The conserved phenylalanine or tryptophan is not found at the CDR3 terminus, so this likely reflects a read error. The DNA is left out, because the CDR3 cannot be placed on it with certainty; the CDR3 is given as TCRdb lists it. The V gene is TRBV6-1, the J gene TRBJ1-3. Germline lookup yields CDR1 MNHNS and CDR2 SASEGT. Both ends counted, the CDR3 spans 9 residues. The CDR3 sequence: CASAKGPRN.

The CDR3 DNA is TGTGCCAGCAGTTACTGGGTGCAGTCCGGGGAGCTGTTTTTT. Protein product: CASSYWVQSGELFF. The chain carries TRBV6-5 and TRBJ2-2; D unclear. The V end was cut by 1 base, the J end by 6 bases, with 9 bases between. The V gene's germline CDR1 is MNHEY and CDR2 SVGAGI. CDR3 size: 14 residues.

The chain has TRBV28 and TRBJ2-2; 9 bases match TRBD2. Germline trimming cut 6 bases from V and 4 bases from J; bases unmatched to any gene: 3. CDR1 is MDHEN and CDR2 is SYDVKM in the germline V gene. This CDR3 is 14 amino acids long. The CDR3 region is CASSLRGGTGELFF. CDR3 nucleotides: TGTGCCAGCAGCTTGCGGGGGGGCACCGGGGAGCTGTTTTTT.

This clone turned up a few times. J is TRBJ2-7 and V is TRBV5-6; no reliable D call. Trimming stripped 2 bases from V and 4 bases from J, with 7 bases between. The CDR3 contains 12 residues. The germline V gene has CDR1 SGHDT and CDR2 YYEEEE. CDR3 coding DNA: TGTGCCAGCAGCTTTGCTACGTACGAGCAGTACTTC. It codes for CASSFATYEQYF.

Here the CDR3 DNA reads TGTGCCAGCAGCCAAGAATGGAATCAGCCCCAGCATTTT. Its translation is CASSQEWNQPQHF. V is TRBV14 and J is TRBJ1-5; D unresolved. Germline V gene lookup returns CDR1 SGHDN and CDR2 FVKESK. Trimming took off 0 bases at V and 4 bases at J, with 4 bases between the two ends. The CDR3 consists of 13 residues.